The rows below give T cell receptor beta chains drawn from one sample of a study of T-cell reconstitution after alpha-beta-depleted transplantation in children. TCRdb reprocessed the PCR reads via MiXCR and lists one record per CDR3 protein. The table shows 450,000 to 550,000 distinct CDR3 sequences, with about an eighth occurring only once. The source material was PBMCs, mostly from graft donor cells, sampled 180 days after TCRalphabeta/CD19-depleted stem cell transplant. These receptors originate from a female patient aged 2 to 10 who had a stem cell transplant for aplastic anemia, so the T cells may come from the graft donor. Both conserved end residues are part of each CDR3. D genes are given only for firm matches. Clone size is not always given. Where it is, it says once, few, many or a class for expanded clones.

TRBJ2-3	.	TRBV7-3	.	CASSTRLTSTDTQYF	TGTGCCAGCAGCACACGACTAACTAGCACAGATACGCAGTATTTT
TRBJ2-5	TRBD2	TRBV24-1	.	CATSDLQGLAGEETQYF	TGTGCCACCAGTGATTTGCAGGGACTAGCGGGAGAAGAGACCCAGTACTTC
TRBJ2-5	TRBD1	TRBV7-3	many	CASSRTGAETQYF	TGTGCCAGCAGCCGGACAGGAGCGGAGACCCAGTACTTC
TRBJ1-2	TRBD1	TRBV4-1	many	CASSQVGTGGGYTF	TGCGCCAGCAGCCAAGTCGGGACAGGGGGCGGCTACACCTTC
TRBJ2-1	.	TRBV12-3/TRBV12-4	few	CASSLLQRVHSYNEQFF	TGTGCCAGCAGCCTGCTCCAGCGGGTACACTCCTACAATGAGCAGTTCTTC
TRBJ2-3	.	TRBV20-1	.	CSASRRETDTQYF	TGCAGTGCTAGTAGGAGGGAAACAGATACGCAGTATTTT
TRBJ1-1	TRBD1	TRBV12-3/TRBV12-4	few	CASSFGTGQTEAFF	TGTGCCAGCAGTTTTGGGACAGGGCAGACTGAAGCTTTCTTT
TRBJ1-1	.	TRBV25-1	few	CASSQTTLLADTEAFF	TGTGCCAGCAGTCAAACGACCCTTTTGGCGGACACTGAAGCTTTCTTT
TRBJ1-4	.	TRBV4-3	.	CASSQDRGVKGEKLFF	TGCGCCAGCAGCCAAGATCGCGGGGTCAAAGGGGAAAAACTGTTTTTT
TRBJ1-1	.	TRBV12-3/TRBV12-4	many	CASSFGEGVDTEAFF	TGTGCCAGCAGTTTCGGGGAGGGGGTGGACACTGAAGCTTTCTTT
TRBJ2-2	TRBD2	TRBV6-6	.	CASTNGRAGELFF	TGTGCCAGCACCAACGGGAGGGCCGGGGAGCTGTTTTTT
TRBJ2-1	.	TRBV5-1	.	CASSFGEGEQFF	TGCGCCAGCAGCTTCGGAGAGGGTGAGCAGTTCTTC
TRBJ2-1	TRBD2	TRBV6-5	.	CASSAEAGVVSGEQFF	TGTGCCAGCAGCGCCGAAGCGGGAGTGGTTTCCGGTGAGCAGTTCTTC
TRBJ2-2	.	TRBV15	.	CATTGNGELFF	TGTGCCACGACGGGGAACGGGGAGCTGTTTTTT
TRBJ1-1	.	TRBV12-3/TRBV12-4	many	CASSFSHNQPEAFF	TGTGCCAGCAGTTTCTCTCACAATCAGCCTGAAGCTTTCTTT
TRBJ2-1	.	TRBV5-1	few	CASRSSSYNEQFF	TGCGCCAGCAGGTCGAGCTCCTACAATGAGCAGTTCTTC
TRBJ2-1	TRBD2	TRBV7-9	.	CAMTSGLADNEQFF	TGTGCCATGACATCGGGACTAGCGGACAATGAGCAGTTCTTC
TRBJ2-2	TRBD2	TRBV11-2	few	CASSFGLAGWGELFF	TGTGCCAGCAGCTTCGGTTTAGCGGGTTGGGGGGAGCTGTTTTTT
TRBJ2-5	.	TRBV29-1	many	CSVSRSGETQYF	TGCAGCGTTTCAAGGTCGGGGGAGACCCAGTACTTC
TRBJ2-1	.	TRBV6-5	.	CASSYHAVSSYNEQFF	TGTGCCAGCAGTTACCACGCAGTGAGCTCCTACAATGAGCAGTTCTTC
TRBJ2-4	.	TRBV28	few	CASSHRVQAKNIQYF	TGTGCCAGCAGCCACAGGGTCCAGGCCAAAAACATTCAGTACTTC
TRBJ2-6	TRBD1	TRBV27	many	CASSFRGYASGANVLTF	TGTGCCAGCAGTTTCAGGGGGTATGCCTCTGGGGCCAACGTCCTGACTTTC
TRBJ2-7	.	TRBV20-1	few	CSARRRLSYEQYF	TGCAGTGCTAGGCGGAGGTTGTCCTACGAGCAGTACTTC
TRBJ1-1	.	TRBV20-1	few	CSARKIIQGTYYMNTEAFF	TGCAGTGCTAGAAAGATTATTCAGGGGACTTACTATATGAACACTGAAGCTTTCTTT
TRBJ2-2	.	TRBV5-1	once	CASSWTRAVAFNTGELFF	TGCGCCAGCAGCTGGACCAGGGCGGTCGCTTTCAACACCGGGGAGCTGTTTTTT
TRBJ2-5	TRBD1	TRBV15	.	CATRGGQGAETQYF	TGTGCCACCAGAGGGGGACAGGGGGCTGAGACCCAGTACTTC
TRBJ2-6	.	TRBV19	.	CASSAFVGANVLTF	TGTGCCAGTAGTGCCTTTGTTGGGGCCAACGTCCTGACTTTC
TRBJ2-1	TRBD2	TRBV12-3/TRBV12-4	few	CASSLVRTSGRTNEQFF	TGTGCCAGCAGTTTAGTTCGGACTAGCGGGAGGACGAATGAGCAGTTCTTC
TRBJ2-1	TRBD2	TRBV27	.	CASSFGLAGGEQFF	TGTGCCAGCAGTTTCGGCCTAGCGGGTGGTGAGCAGTTCTTC
TRBJ2-1	TRBD2	TRBV4-3	.	CASSPTVSLAGNEQFF	TGCGCCAGCAGCCCCACGGTCAGCCTAGCGGGGAATGAGCAGTTCTTC
TRBJ2-1	TRBD2	TRBV20-1	many	CSVRGWLADYNEQFF	TGCAGTGTACGAGGGTGGCTAGCGGACTACAATGAGCAGTTCTTC